This record concerns one T cell receptor (beta chain) sequence. Measured with immunoSEQ multiplex PCR; TCRdb has only the in-frame clones, and not every one. The data hold around 70,000 clones, with about 83% observed a single time. The germline gives CDR1 MNHEY, CDR2 SMNVEV (reference sequence). The CDR3 loop spans 14 amino acids. V dropped 5 bases and J dropped 5 bases, with 13 bases sitting between them. This entry belongs to a study of control samples from healthy donors and cancer patients. This sequence was found in a man between 60 and 75 years old in good health. Sample: blood. The gene calls are TRBV27 and TRBJ2-1; D unresolved. The CDR3 nucleotides are TGTGCCAGCAGTCCGCGGACCGTAAACAATGAGCAGTTCTTC. Translated: CASSPRTVNNEQFF.